This paragraph covers one T cell receptor (beta chain) sequence. No antigen is known for it. The sample belongs to a study of CD8 T cells in ankylosing spondylitis. General study results and limits: Disease-linked clones were found to be CD8+ and relatively rare in peripheral blood. Characteristic of ankylosing spondylitis blood, it appeared, was a TCR beta motif comprising roughly 8 highly homologous variants.

One entry per CDR3 protein, called by TCRdb with MiXCR from the 5' RACE reads. Of around 770,000 distinct CDR3 sequences listed, 15% to 20% are singletons. V lost 3 bases and J lost 6, with 5 bases in between. This CDR3 contains 12 residues. The specimen was blood, either unsorted or a sorted T cell fraction (not recorded which). The TCR sequence derives from a male donor with ankylosing spondylitis. This chain connects TRBV12-3 or TRBV12-4 to TRBJ2-2, with D unclear. The DNA for the CDR3 is TGTGCCAGCAGTTTGACCCCCGGGGAGCTGTTTTTT. It codes for CASSLTPGELFF.